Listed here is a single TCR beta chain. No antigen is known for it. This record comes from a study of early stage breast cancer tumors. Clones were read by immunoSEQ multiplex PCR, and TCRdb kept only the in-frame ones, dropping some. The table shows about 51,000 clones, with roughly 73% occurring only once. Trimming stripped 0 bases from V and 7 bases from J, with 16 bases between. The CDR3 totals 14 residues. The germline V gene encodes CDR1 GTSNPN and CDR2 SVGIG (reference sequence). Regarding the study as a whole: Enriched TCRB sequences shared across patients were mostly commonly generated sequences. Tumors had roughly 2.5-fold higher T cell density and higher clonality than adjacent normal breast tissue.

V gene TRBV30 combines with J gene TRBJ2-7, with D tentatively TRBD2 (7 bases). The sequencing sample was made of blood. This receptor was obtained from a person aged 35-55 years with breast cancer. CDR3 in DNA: TGTGCCTGGAGTGTACAAGGGGGGGCAGGGGAGCAGTACTTC. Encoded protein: CAWSVQGGAGEQYF.